What follows is one TCR beta chain and its context. Antigen unknown. The sample is drawn from a study of cytomegalovirus exposure and HLA in healthy donors. Study-level findings and limits: Solely CMV serostatus was available to characterize immune exposure. Most TCR sequences showed up rarely, but some public TCRs showed up in many donors. Among CMV-associated TCR beta chains, most appeared HLA-restricted in a later analysis. TRBV6-2, TRBV6-3 and other indistinguishable V segments were excluded.

V was cut by 6 bases and J by 0 bases, with 14 bases left in between. The CDR3 sequence is 15 residues long. Germline V lookup: CDR1 SGHRS, CDR2 YFSETQ. PCR involved 60 Vbeta and 13 Jbeta primers. Assay: immunoSEQ multiplex PCR; the TCRdb copy retains only in-frame clones and omits some. The table shows about 160,000 clones, with 80% occurring only once. This sequence was found in a man aged 25 to 40 in good health and CMV-seronegative. The rearrangement links TRBV5-1 to TRBJ2-3; D might be TRBD1 (6 bases). Sequencing was carried out using PBMCs. The CDR3 here is CASTRAGASTDTQYF. CDR3 in DNA: TGCGCCAGCACCCGGGCAGGGGCTAGCACAGATACGCAGTATTTT.